Listed here are 11 T cell receptor beta chains from one sample, sequenced in a study of shared clonotypes between healthy human individuals. The assay was immunoSEQ multiplex PCR, and TCRdb's table has in-frame clones only and misses some. Of around 750,000 clones in the sample, around 67% were seen once. What was sequenced was memory CD4+ T cells sorted from blood. Subset specified: CD45RA-negative fraction. The origin of the receptors is a woman aged 25 to 39 in good health.

V is TRBV6-6 and J is TRBJ1-4, with D uncertain. V dropped 5 bases and J dropped 0 bases, with 10 bases sitting between them. There are 15 residues in the CDR3. Looked up from germline, CDR1 is MNHNY and CDR2 is SVGAGI (reference sequence). The DNA of the CDR3 is TGTGCCAGCAGTGATCGGGGAGCAACTAATGAAAAACTGTTTTTT. Residues: CASSDRGATNEKLFF.

This chain's CDR3 is CASSQDMQGATDTQYF. DNA of the CDR3: TGCGCCAGCAGCCAAGATATGCAGGGGGCTACAGATACGCAGTATTTT. The chain has TRBV4-1 and TRBJ2-3, with TRBD1 matching 8 bases. J gave up 3 bases and V 0 bases, and 5 bases lay outside the gene matches. Germline CDR1 and CDR2: MGHRA and YSYEKL. The CDR3 runs 16 residues.

In its sample, this clone was seen a few times. The chain joins TRBV21-1 to TRBJ2-5. TRBV21-1 is a documented pseudogene. The CDR3 has 15 amino acids. CDR3 sequence (DNA): TGTGCCAGCAGCGGTGAATGGGGGATTCAGGAGACCCAGTACTTC. Protein sequence: CASSGEWGIQETQYF.

This chain connects TRBV28 to TRBJ2-6; D gene uncertain. The V gene lost 2 bases and the J gene lost 1 base, with 15 bases spanning the gap. The CDR3 contains 18 residues. CDR1 MDHEN and CDR2 SYDVKM come from the germline V gene. Here the CDR3 DNA reads TGTGCCAGCAGTTTAGCGTTAAGGCCTACATCTGGGGCCAACGTCCTGACTTTC. Translation: CASSLALRPTSGANVLTF.

In its sample, this clone was seen a few times. V usage is TRBV11-2 and J usage is TRBJ2-5, with D possibly TRBD2 on 6 matching bases. The ends were cut back, 2 bases at V and 0 bases at J, with 10 bases in the middle. Germline V gives CDR1 SGHAT, CDR2 FQNNGV. CDR3 length equals 15 residues. The CDR3 DNA follows: TGTGCCAGCAGCTTAATGGGCGGGGACCAAGAGACCCAGTACTTC. Translation gives CASSLMGGDQETQYF.

The chain recombines TRBV2 with TRBJ2-7; 10 bases line up with TRBD1. CDR3 length: 13 amino acids. Trimming removed 6 bases from V and 4 bases from J; junction bases left unmatched: 3. Germline CDR1 is SNHLY and CDR2 is FYNNEI. CDR3 sequence reads: CASSWTGGYEQYF. As DNA, the CDR3 is TGTGCCAGCAGCTGGACAGGGGGTTACGAGCAGTACTTC.

This rearrangement joins TRBV27 to TRBJ2-7; D is possibly TRBD1 (6 bases). V lost 7 bases and J 0 bases, leaving 10 bases between the germline ends. This CDR3 region has 13 residues. The germline V gene has CDR1 MNHEY and CDR2 SMNVEV (reference sequence). Here the CDR3 DNA reads TGTGCCAGCATGAACAGGGACTCCTACGAGCAGTACTTC. Translating gives CASMNRDSYEQYF.

The chain employs TRBV15 and TRBJ2-5, with TRBD1 identical over 9 bases. J lost 5 bases, V lost 3 bases, and 1 base had no gene match. Per germline, CDR1 LNHNV and CDR2 YYDKDF (reference sequence). The CDR3 covers 13 residues. As DNA, the CDR3 is TGTGCCACCAGCAGTGGACAGGGGGAGACCCAGTACTTC. Translated: CATSSGQGETQYF.

V is TRBV2 and J is TRBJ1-4; D possibly corresponds to TRBD1 (5 bases). With 1 base removed from V and 5 bases from J, the gap between germline ends came to 11 bases. This CDR3 has 15 residues. CDR1 and CDR2 from the germline V gene are SNHLY and FYNNEI. CDR3 loop: CASSEDRGSNEKLFF. CDR3 sequence (DNA): TGTGCCAGCAGTGAAGATCGGGGCTCCAATGAAAAACTGTTTTTT.

The CDR3 nucleotides read TGCGCCAGCAGCATACTAGCGGAGGCCTACAATGAGCAGTTCTTC. Translating gives CASSILAEAYNEQFF. The chain couples TRBV5-1 to TRBJ2-1; TRBD2 agrees at 8 bases. The germline V gene has CDR1 SGHRS and CDR2 YFSETQ. The V gene end was trimmed by 4 bases and the J gene end by 2 bases; junction bases not matched to a gene: 5. The CDR3 runs 15 residues.

The gene calls are TRBV7-9 and TRBJ2-7; 7 bases are shared with TRBD2. This CDR3 contains 14 residues. The trim removed 6 bases at V and 2 bases at J, leaving 7 bases unmatched. Germline V gives CDR1 SEHNR, CDR2 FQNEAQ (reference sequence). The CDR3 sequence: CASRNTGGTYEQYF. In DNA form, the CDR3 reads TGTGCCAGCAGAAATACGGGAGGAACCTACGAGCAGTACTTC.